These 22 T cell receptor beta chains originate from one sample sequenced in a study of blood T cell repertoires in COVID-19. Measured with immunoSEQ multiplex PCR; TCRdb has only the in-frame clones, and not every one. This table has about 71,000 clones, about 81% appearing once. Input material: peripheral blood. All receptors derive from a woman aged 80 or older with acute or convalescent COVID-19.

The chain combines TRBV10-3 with TRBJ1-1, with TRBD1 identical over 8 bases. CDR1 and CDR2 (germline): ENHRY, SYGVKD. Trimming removed 11 bases from V and 4 bases from J; junction bases left unmatched: 9. The CDR3 is made up of 13 amino acids. The CDR3 region is CAAKTGEGTEAFF. The CDR3 nucleotides are TGTGCCGCGAAGACAGGGGAGGGCACTGAAGCTTTCTTT.

The gene calls are TRBV27 and TRBJ2-3; 7 bases line up with TRBD1. The CDR3 sequence is 17 residues long. J was trimmed by 1 base and V by 4 bases; bases with no gene match: 11. The germline V gene encodes CDR1 MNHEY and CDR2 SMNVEV (reference sequence). The CDR3 DNA reads as TGTGCCAGCAGTTATTGGGCGCGAGACAGGGGCACAGATACGCAGTATTTT. It yields the protein CASSYWARDRGTDTQYF.

A few counts support this clone. The chain links TRBV25-1 to TRBJ2-7; TRBD1 matches 12 bases. J lost 5 bases, V lost 2 bases, and 7 bases had no gene match. Germline lookup yields CDR1 MGHDK and CDR2 SYGVNS. The CDR3 contains 16 residues. CDR3 DNA sequence: TGTGCCAGCAGTGAACTTAGGGACAGGGGGCAAAACGAGCAGTACTTC. Protein sequence: CASSELRDRGQNEQYF.

The chain recombines TRBV7-2 with TRBJ1-5, with D hard to call. V was pared by 5 bases and J by 7 bases, with 12 bases between. There are 13 residues in the CDR3. CDR1 and CDR2 from the germline V gene are SGHTA and FQGNSA. The CDR3 is CASSLQRYQPQHF. The CDR3 DNA follows: TGTGCCAGCAGCCTCCAGCGTTACCAGCCCCAGCATTTT.

The chain couples TRBV29-1 to TRBJ1-2; 7 bases fit TRBD1. Germline CDR1 SQVTM, CDR2 ANQGSEA. Trimming removed 1 base from V and 3 bases from J; junction bases left unmatched: 11. This CDR3 is 16 amino acids long. CDR3 DNA: TGCAGCGTTGAAGGGGCTGGGTCCAGGGGGGACTATGGCTACACCTTC. Translating it yields CSVEGAGSRGDYGYTF.

The chain has TRBV28 and TRBJ2-7; a possible D gene is TRBD1 (5 bases). This CDR3 contains 14 residues. The V gene's germline CDR1 is MDHEN and CDR2 SYDVKM. Trimming pared 6 bases from V and 2 bases from J, leaving 14 bases between. This chain's CDR3 is CASSPGQLTYEQYF. The CDR3 DNA sequence: TGTGCCAGCAGCCCTGGACAACTGACCTACGAGCAGTACTTC.

This clone has just one count. The chain links TRBV12-3 or TRBV12-4 to TRBJ1-1; possible D gene TRBD1, 6 bases. Trimming removed 6 bases from V and 0 bases from J, with 8 bases in between. The CDR3 runs to 13 residues. The CDR3 region is CASSGQMNTEAFF. CDR3 nucleotides: TGTGCCAGCAGCGGACAGATGAACACTGAAGCTTTCTTT.

About this clone: The sample carries other DNA sequences with the same CDR3. The CDR3 DNA is TGTGCCAGCAGCCAAGATCGGGGGGGGACAGGGAATGAAAAACTGTTTTTT. Protein sequence: CASSQDRGGTGNEKLFF. The rearrangement links TRBV3-1 (or the pseudogene TRBV3-2) to TRBJ1-4; 9 nucleotides line up with TRBD1. Germline CDR1 LGHDT, CDR2 YNNKEL (reference sequence). With 0 bases clipped from V and 5 bases from J, the junction kept 7 bases outside the gene matches. There are 17 residues in the CDR3.

The chain uses TRBV2 and TRBJ1-4; D unclear. From germline, CDR1 is SNHLY and CDR2 FYNNEI. The ends were cut back, 6 bases at V and 3 bases at J, with 17 bases in the middle. The CDR3 extends over 16 amino acids. The CDR3 sequence is CASSSTPLAPNEKLFF. CDR3 coding DNA: TGTGCCAGCAGCTCCACCCCTCTAGCCCCTAATGAAAAACTGTTTTTT.

The chain has TRBV5-6 and TRBJ1-2; 10 bases align to TRBD1. The ends lost 4 bases at V and 2 bases at J; junction bases unmatched: 11. This CDR3 has 17 amino acids. Germline values: CDR1 SGHDT, CDR2 YYEEEE. The CDR3 region is CASSPGDRGPSNYGYTF. In DNA, the CDR3 is TGTGCCAGCAGCCCGGGGGACAGGGGTCCTTCCAACTATGGCTACACCTTC.

The CDR3 loop reads CASANGVVAYEQYF. The CDR3 DNA reads TGTGCCAGCGCCAACGGGGTCGTAGCCTACGAGCAGTACTTC. The rearrangement joins TRBV27 to TRBJ2-7, with TRBD2 as a possible D gene (5 bases). The CDR3 contains 14 residues. Per germline, CDR1 MNHEY and CDR2 SMNVEV (reference sequence). Trimming stripped 8 bases from V and 2 bases from J, with 16 bases between.

The chain has TRBV30 and TRBJ2-2, with 10 bases aligning to TRBD1. The germline gives CDR1 GTSNPN, CDR2 SVGIG (reference sequence). V gave up 5 bases and J gave up 3 bases; unmatched junction bases: 6. The CDR3 is 15 residues long. CDR3 DNA: TGTGCCTGGGGGACAGGGGAAGTGTACACCGGGGAGCTGTTTTTT. Encoded protein: CAWGTGEVYTGELFF.

V gene TRBV18 combines with J gene TRBJ2-2, with D perhaps matching TRBD1 (6 bases). The CDR3 has 15 amino acids. The V and J ends lost 5 bases and 4 bases respectively, with 14 bases between them. Germline V lookup: CDR1 KGHSH, CDR2 LQKENI. The CDR3 DNA reads as TGTGCCAGCTCAACCTCACAGGGTTCCACCGGGGAGCTGTTTTTT. It encodes CASSTSQGSTGELFF.

This chain joins TRBV27 and TRBJ2-1, with D possibly TRBD2 on 5 matching bases. The germline V and J ends were trimmed by 2 bases and 0 bases, with 8 bases remaining between them. This CDR3 is 15 amino acids long. CDR1 is MNHEY, CDR2 SMNVEV, per germline (reference sequence). The CDR3 protein is CASSLEGSSYNEQFF. The CDR3 nucleotides read TGTGCCAGCAGTTTAGAGGGTTCCTCCTACAATGAGCAGTTCTTC.

J is TRBJ2-1 and V is TRBV7-2, with a weak D call TRBD2 (6 bases). Germline V CDR1 and CDR2: SGHTA, FQGNSA. The V end was cut by 4 bases, the J end by 0 bases, with 13 bases between. This CDR3 is built from 16 residues. The CDR3 nucleotides read TGTGCCAGCAGCTCCCGTGGGAGGAGCTCCTACAATGAGCAGTTCTTC. Protein: CASSSRGRSSYNEQFF.

The gene calls are TRBV2 and TRBJ1-2, with TRBD1 matching 9 bases. This CDR3 is 14 amino acids long. Looked up from germline, CDR1 is SNHLY and CDR2 is FYNNEI. V trimming: 5 bases; J trimming: 4 bases; junction bases outside the gene matches: 5. The CDR3 loop is CASSRDREFYGYTF. The CDR3 DNA reads TGTGCCAGCAGTCGGGACAGGGAATTCTATGGCTACACCTTC.

The genes are TRBV5-1 and TRBJ1-4, with D tentatively TRBD1 (5 bases). The CDR3 contains 19 residues. V was trimmed by 4 bases and J by 5 bases, leaving 27 bases between them. Germline CDR1 SGHRS, CDR2 YFSETQ. CDR3 sequence: CASSLTRWGGGPANEKLFF. In DNA form, the CDR3 reads TGCGCCAGCAGCCTAACCCGATGGGGGGGTGGGCCAGCGAATGAAAAACTGTTTTTT.

The chain links TRBV25-1 to TRBJ2-7, with TRBD2 matching 7 bases. Trimming removed 0 bases from V and 4 bases from J; junction bases left unmatched: 6. Germline V gene data show CDR1 as MGHDK and CDR2 as SYGVNS. This CDR3 has 15 amino acids. The CDR3 bases are TGTGCCAGCAGTGAATATAGGTCTAGCGGATACGAGCAGTACTTC. It translates to CASSEYRSSGYEQYF.

The V call is TRBV28, the J call TRBJ2-1; 8 bases map to TRBD2. This CDR3 is built from 16 residues. Germline CDR1 is MDHEN and CDR2 is SYDVKM. The V segment lost 3 bases and the J segment 6 bases; nucleotides outside the gene matches: 10. DNA for the CDR3: TGTGCCAGCAGTTTTCTGGGACTAGTTTCTTCCAATGAGCAGTTCTTC. Translating it yields CASSFLGLVSSNEQFF.

This chain uses TRBV6-5 with TRBJ2-1, with 8 bases fitting TRBD2. The CDR3 loop spans 16 amino acids. Trimming took 0 bases from V and 6 from J; bases not matched to a gene: 7. Per germline, CDR1 MNHEY and CDR2 SVGAGI. CDR3 region: CASSYSGTSRINEQFF. Written as DNA, the CDR3 is TGTGCCAGCAGTTACTCCGGGACTAGTAGGATCAATGAGCAGTTCTTC.

The chain links TRBV7-2 to TRBJ2-2; D unresolved. V lost 5 bases and J 3 bases, leaving 13 bases between the germline ends. CDR1 SGHTA and CDR2 FQGNSA come from the germline V gene. This CDR3 region has 15 residues. The DNA for the CDR3 is TGTGCCAGCAGCGCGCTCCACTCATACACCGGGGAGCTGTTTTTT. It translates to CASSALHSYTGELFF.

V gene TRBV7-9 combines with J gene TRBJ1-2; tentatively, D is TRBD1 (5 bases). Germline CDR1 reads SEHNR; CDR2 reads FQNEAQ (reference sequence). Trimming pared 2 bases from V and 7 bases from J, leaving 14 bases between. The CDR3 runs 14 residues. In DNA, the CDR3 is TGTGCCAGCAGCTTACTGACAGCCCGCTCTGGCTACACCTTC. Amino acid sequence: CASSLLTARSGYTF.